The entry that follows covers one TCR beta chain sequence. The data are from a study of regulatory T cells in long-lasting Graves disease. Arm-PCR of CDR3 regions with iRepertoire HTBI primers generated TCR beta libraries. TCRdb passed the multiplex PCR reads through MiXCR, listing each CDR3 protein once. The table has 550,000 to 700,000 distinct CDR3 sequences, around 16% seen once. Germline V gene data show CDR1 as LNHDA and CDR2 as SQIVND (reference sequence). The CDR3 consists of 13 residues. V lost 7 bases and J lost 6, with 13 bases in between. Indicated time point: newly diagnosed GD, antithyroid drugs for less than 3 months. PBMC-derived RNA was used for the TCR library. This same sample was also taken into another study, of T cells in Graves' hyperthyroidism and ophthalmopathy.

The source is a man younger than 35 with Graves disease. V usage is TRBV19 and J usage is TRBJ1-5; no clear D gene. The material was peripheral blood mononuclear cells (PBMCs), obtained at new diagnosis, from a patient treated with antithyroid drugs. The CDR3 region has the DNA TGTGCCAGTAACGAGGAGTTCGGTCAGCCCCAGCATTTT. Translated, it gives CASNEEFGQPQHF.